This T cell receptor beta chain was sequenced for a study of T-cell memory formation after mild COVID-19. Turning to the study itself: TCR clustering was largely donor specific.

The CDR3 is 14 residues long. On this clonotype: No antigen is known for it.

General study points: Clones shrinking from day 15 to 85 showed even CD4/CD8 mixes; later expanders tilted CD4+. Confirmation was lacking for SARS-CoV-2 specificity of second-wave clones that peaked on day 37.

From the 5' RACE reads, TCRdb called clonotypes with MiXCR, one entry per CDR3 protein. The sample lists fewer than 650,000 distinct CDR3 sequences, approximately 15% occurring once. This clonotype was obtained from an adult woman who had mild COVID-19 (a few samples of this study predate the infection). Cell type and time point are not known. Sequenced material: PBMCs or a T cell subset sorted from them (not recorded which). V gene TRBV12-2 combines with J gene TRBJ1-1; the table calls TRBD1, which could not be checked here. TRBV12-2 constitutes a pseudogene. Here the CDR3 reads CASRPIEGRTEAFF. For the CDR3, the DNA is TGTGCAAGTCGCCCCATTGAGGGACGGACTGAAGCTTTCTTT.